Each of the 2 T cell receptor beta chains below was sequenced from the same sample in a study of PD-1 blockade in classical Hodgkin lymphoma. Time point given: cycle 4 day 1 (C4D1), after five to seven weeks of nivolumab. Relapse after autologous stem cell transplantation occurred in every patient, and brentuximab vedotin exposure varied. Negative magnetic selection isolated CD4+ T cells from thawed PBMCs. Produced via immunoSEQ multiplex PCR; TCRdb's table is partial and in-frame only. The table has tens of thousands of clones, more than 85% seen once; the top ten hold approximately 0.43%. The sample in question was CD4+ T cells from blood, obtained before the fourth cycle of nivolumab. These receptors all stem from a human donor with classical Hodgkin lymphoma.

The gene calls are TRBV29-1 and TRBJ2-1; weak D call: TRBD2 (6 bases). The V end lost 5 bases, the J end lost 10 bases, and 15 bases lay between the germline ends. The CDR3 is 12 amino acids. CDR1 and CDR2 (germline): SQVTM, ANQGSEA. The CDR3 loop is CSVWPVAGEQFF. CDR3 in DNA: TGCAGCGTTTGGCCCGTCGCGGGGGAGCAGTTCTTC.

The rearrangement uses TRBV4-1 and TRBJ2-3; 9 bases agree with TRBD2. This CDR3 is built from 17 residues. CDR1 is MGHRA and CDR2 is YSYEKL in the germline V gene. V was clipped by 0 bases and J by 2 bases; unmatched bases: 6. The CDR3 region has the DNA TGCGCCAGCAGCCAAGACCCGGGACTAGCTACCACAGATACGCAGTATTTT. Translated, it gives CASSQDPGLATTDTQYF.